The rows below give T cell receptor beta chains drawn from one sample of a study of blood T cell repertoires in COVID-19. Only in-frame clones appear in the TCRdb table, and some are missing; sequencing was by immunoSEQ multiplex PCR. The sample has about 270,000 clones, 70% to 90% seen once; the top ten hold approximately 10%. Sequenced input: peripheral blood. The receptors were sampled from a woman in her seventies with acute or convalescent COVID-19. Both conserved end residues are part of each CDR3. The D gene is left open where the match is weak. The size entry is marked missing in some rows and otherwise reads once, few, many or a size class.

abundance,v_gene,j_gene,d_gene,CDR3nt,CDR3aa
few,TRBV7-9,TRBJ2-7,TRBD2,TGTGCCAGCAGCGACCTGCGGGGGGTCACCTACGAGCAGTACTTC,CASSDLRGVTYEQYF
-,TRBV30,TRBJ2-5,TRBD1,TGTGCCTGGAGGCTCAGGGGGCAAGAGACCCAGTACTTC,CAWRLRGQETQYF
-,TRBV6-5,TRBJ2-7,TRBD2,TGTGCCAGCAGTCCCGGGGGGGGGTCCTACGAGCAGTACTTC,CASSPGGGSYEQYF
-,TRBV6-5,TRBJ2-1,TRBD1,TGTGCCAGCAGTTACACCGGGACAGGGCGGCGCAATGAGCAGTTCTTC,CASSYTGTGRRNEQFF
few,TRBV6-5,TRBJ1-1,-,TGTGCCAGCATCCGGGGTTCCACTGAAGCTTTCTTT,CASIRGSTEAFF
-,TRBV7-9,TRBJ1-1,-,TGTGCCAGCAGCTGGACAGTCAAGAACACTGAAGCTTTCTTT,CASSWTVKNTEAFF
-,TRBV6-5,TRBJ1-6,-,TGTGCCAGCAGCCCCAGAAGCTCCTATAATTCACCCCTCCACTTT,CASSPRSSYNSPLHF
-,TRBV30,TRBJ1-1,-,TGTGCCTGGAGTGTACAGGGCGGTTGGAACACTGAAGCTTTCTTT,CAWSVQGGWNTEAFF
-,TRBV2,TRBJ2-4,-,TGTGCCAGCGGCGCGGGAGCCAAAAACATTCAGTACTTC,CASGAGAKNIQYF
-,TRBV2,TRBJ2-3,TRBD1,TGTGCCAGCAGTGGCTTCAGGGGGCTGGATACGCAGTATTTT,CASSGFRGLDTQYF
-,TRBV5-1,TRBJ1-6,-,TGCGCCAGCAGCTTGGGCAGGTTCAATAATTCACCCCTCCACTTT,CASSLGRFNNSPLHF
-,TRBV15,TRBJ2-7,TRBD1,TGTGCCACCAGCAGAGACGGCAGGGGGTACGAGCAGTACTTC,CATSRDGRGYEQYF
-,TRBV10-2,TRBJ2-1,-,TGCGCCAGCAGTGACCCGAGGCAGGAGCAGTTCTTC,CASSDPRQEQFF
-,TRBV5-1,TRBJ1-2,TRBD1,TGCGCCAGCAGCTTGACCCTAAACAGGGGGGGAGATGGCTACACCTTC,CASSLTLNRGGDGYTF
-,TRBV18,TRBJ1-6,TRBD1,TGTGCCAGCTCACCGGGACAGGTTAATTCACCCCTCCACTTT,CASSPGQVNSPLHF
-,TRBV18,TRBJ2-5,TRBD2,TGTGCCAGCTCACCACAGACTAGCGGGGTAAAAGAGACCCAGTACTTC,CASSPQTSGVKETQYF
once,TRBV18,TRBJ1-3,-,TGTGCCAGCTCACCACAGGGGACTACATCTGGAAACACCATATATTTT,CASSPQGTTSGNTIYF